Listed here is a single TCR beta chain. This sample is part of a study of CD8+ T cells in alopecia areata. The CDR3 runs to 16 residues. V was shortened by 0 bases and J by 3 bases, with 15 bases between the two germline ends. Germline CDR1 and CDR2: MNHEY and SVGAGI. Sequencing relied on a cDNA template that was reverse transcribed from extracted RNA. Assay: immunoSEQ multiplex PCR; the TCRdb copy retains only in-frame clones and omits some. The sample consists of about 180,000 clones, around 64% of them appearing once. The V call is TRBV6-5, the J call TRBJ2-7; the D call may be TRBD1 or TRBD2 (5 bases each). The TCR comes from a human donor with alopecia areata. The sample here was CD8+ T cells sorted from blood, taken at week 0. The CDR3 sequence is CASSYSGRRDIYEQYF. For the CDR3, the DNA is TGTGCCAGCAGTTACTCGGGACGAAGGGATATCTACGAGCAGTACTTC.